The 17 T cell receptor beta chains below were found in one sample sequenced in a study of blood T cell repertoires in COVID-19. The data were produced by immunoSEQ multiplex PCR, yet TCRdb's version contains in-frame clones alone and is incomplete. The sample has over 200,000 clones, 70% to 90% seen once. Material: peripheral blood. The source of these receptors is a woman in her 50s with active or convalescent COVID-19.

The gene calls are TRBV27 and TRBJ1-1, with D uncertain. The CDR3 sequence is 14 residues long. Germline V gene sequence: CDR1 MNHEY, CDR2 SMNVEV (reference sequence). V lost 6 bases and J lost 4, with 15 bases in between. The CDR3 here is CASSRTGRLTEAFF. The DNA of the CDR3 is TGTGCCAGCAGCCGAACGGGTCGCCTCACTGAAGCTTTCTTT.

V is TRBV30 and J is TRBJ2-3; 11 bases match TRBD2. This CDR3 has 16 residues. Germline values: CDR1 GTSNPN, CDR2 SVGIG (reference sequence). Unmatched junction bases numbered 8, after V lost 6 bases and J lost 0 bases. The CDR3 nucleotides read TGTGCCTGCTTATTACTAGCGGGAGATAGCACAGATACGCAGTATTTT. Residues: CACLLLAGDSTDTQYF. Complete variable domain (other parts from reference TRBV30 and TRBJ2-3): SQTIHQWPATLVQPVGSPLSLECTVEGTSNPNLYWYRQAAGRGLQLLFYSVGIGQISSEVPQNLSASRPQDRQFILSSKKLLLSDSGFYLCACLLLAGDSTDTQYFGPGTRLTVL.

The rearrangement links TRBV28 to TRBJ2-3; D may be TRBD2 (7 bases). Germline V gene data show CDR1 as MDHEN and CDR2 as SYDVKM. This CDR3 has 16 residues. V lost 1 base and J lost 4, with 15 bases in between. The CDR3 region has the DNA TGTGCCAGCAGTTTATTGGTAGGGGGGGGTGCAGATACGCAGTATTTT. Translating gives CASSLLVGGGADTQYF.

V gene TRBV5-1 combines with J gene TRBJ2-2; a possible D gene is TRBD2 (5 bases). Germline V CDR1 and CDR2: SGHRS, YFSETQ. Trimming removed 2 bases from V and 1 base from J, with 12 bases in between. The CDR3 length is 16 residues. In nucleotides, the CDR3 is TGCGCCAGCAGCTTAGCTAGCAGATGGAACACCGGGGAGCTGTTTTTT. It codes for CASSLASRWNTGELFF.

The CDR3 DNA sequence: TGTGCCAGCAGCTTGGGACTGAGGAACACCGGGGAGCTGTTTTTT. Its protein product is CASSLGLRNTGELFF. The rearrangement joins TRBV7-3 to TRBJ2-2, with D possibly TRBD2 on 6 matching bases. The CDR3 length is 15 residues. CDR1 and CDR2 (germline): SGHTA, FQGTGA. The V end was cut by 3 bases, the J end by 1 base, with 9 bases between.

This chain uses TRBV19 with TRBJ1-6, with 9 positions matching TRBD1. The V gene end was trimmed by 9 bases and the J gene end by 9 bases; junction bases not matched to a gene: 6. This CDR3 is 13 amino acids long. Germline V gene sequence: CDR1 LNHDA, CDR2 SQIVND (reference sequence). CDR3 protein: CASTGGWGSPLHF. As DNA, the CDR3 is TGTGCCAGCACAGGGGGCTGGGGTTCACCCCTCCACTTT.

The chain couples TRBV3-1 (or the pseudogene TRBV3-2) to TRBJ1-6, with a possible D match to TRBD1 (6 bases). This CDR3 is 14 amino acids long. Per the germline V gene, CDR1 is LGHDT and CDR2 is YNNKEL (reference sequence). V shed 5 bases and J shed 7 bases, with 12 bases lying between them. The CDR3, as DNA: TGTGCCAGCAGCGCCTCCAGGGGAAATTCACCCCTCCACTTT. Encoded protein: CASSASRGNSPLHF.

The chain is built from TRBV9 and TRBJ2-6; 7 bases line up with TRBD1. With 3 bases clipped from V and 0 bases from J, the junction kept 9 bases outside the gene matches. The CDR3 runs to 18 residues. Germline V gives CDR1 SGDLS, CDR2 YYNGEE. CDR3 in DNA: TGTGCCAGCAGCGCCAAGACAGGGCCGAGCTCTGGGGCCAACGTCCTGACTTTC. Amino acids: CASSAKTGPSSGANVLTF.

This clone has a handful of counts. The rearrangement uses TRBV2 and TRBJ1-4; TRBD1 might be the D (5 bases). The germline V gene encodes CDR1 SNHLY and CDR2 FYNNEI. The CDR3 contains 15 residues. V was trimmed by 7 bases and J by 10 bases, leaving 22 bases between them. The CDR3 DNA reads TGTGCCAGCATTTCCCCCCCAGGGAGGTTTGGAAAACTGTTTTTT. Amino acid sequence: CASISPPGRFGKLFF.

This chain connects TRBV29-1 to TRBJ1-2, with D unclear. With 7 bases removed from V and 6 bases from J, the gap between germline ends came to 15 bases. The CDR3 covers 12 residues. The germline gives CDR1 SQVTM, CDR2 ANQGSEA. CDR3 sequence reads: CSAERENNGYTF. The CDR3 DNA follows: TGCAGCGCAGAGAGGGAGAACAATGGCTACACCTTC.

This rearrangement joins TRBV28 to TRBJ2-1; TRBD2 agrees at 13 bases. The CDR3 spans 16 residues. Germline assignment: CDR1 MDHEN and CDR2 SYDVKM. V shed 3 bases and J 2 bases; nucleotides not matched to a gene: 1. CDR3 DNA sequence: TGTGCCAGCAGTTTGACTAGCGGGGGGACCTACAATGAGCAGTTCTTC. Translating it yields CASSLTSGGTYNEQFF.

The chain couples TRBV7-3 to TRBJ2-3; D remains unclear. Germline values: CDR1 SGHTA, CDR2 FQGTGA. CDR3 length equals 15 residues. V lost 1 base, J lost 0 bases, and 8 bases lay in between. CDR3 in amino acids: CASSLIGGSTDTQYF. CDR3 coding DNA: TGTGCCAGCAGCTTAATTGGCGGTAGCACAGATACGCAGTATTTT.

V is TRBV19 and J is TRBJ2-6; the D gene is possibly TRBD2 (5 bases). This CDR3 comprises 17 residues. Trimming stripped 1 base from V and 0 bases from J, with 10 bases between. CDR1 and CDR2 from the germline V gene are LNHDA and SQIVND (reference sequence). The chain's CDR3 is CASSIVGGRSGANVLTF. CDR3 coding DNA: TGTGCCAGTAGTATAGTCGGCGGGCGCTCTGGGGCCAACGTCCTGACTTTC.

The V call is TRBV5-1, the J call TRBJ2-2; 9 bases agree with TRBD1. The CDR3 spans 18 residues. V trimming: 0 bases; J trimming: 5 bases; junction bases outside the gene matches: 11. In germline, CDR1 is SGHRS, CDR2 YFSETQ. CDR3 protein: CASSLGAGGQGRTGELFF. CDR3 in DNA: TGCGCCAGCAGCTTGGGTGCTGGGGGACAGGGAAGGACCGGGGAGCTGTTTTTT.

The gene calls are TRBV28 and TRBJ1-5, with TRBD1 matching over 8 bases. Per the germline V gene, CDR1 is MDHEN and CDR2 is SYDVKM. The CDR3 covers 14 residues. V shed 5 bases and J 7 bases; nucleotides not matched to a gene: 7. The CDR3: CASSTGQGGQPQHF. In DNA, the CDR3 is TGTGCCAGCAGTACCGGACAGGGCGGACAGCCCCAGCATTTT.

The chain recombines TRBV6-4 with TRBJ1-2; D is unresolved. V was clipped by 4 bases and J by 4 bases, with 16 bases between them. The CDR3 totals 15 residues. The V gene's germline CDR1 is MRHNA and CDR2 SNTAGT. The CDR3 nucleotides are TGTGCCAGCAGTGCCTCGGCGGAGGGTACCTATGGCTACACCTTC. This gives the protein CASSASAEGTYGYTF.

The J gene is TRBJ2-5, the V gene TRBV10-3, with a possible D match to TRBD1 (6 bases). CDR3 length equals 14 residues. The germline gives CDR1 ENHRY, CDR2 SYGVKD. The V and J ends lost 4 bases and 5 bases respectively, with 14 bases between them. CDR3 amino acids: CAISALGADETQYF. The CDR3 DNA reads TGTGCCATCAGTGCCTTGGGGGCGGATGAGACCCAGTACTTC.